This T cell receptor beta chain was recovered during a study of blood T cell repertoires in COVID-19. TCRdb's copy holds only in-frame clones and misses some; the assay was immunoSEQ multiplex PCR. This table holds 270,000 or so clones, over 75% found once. The CDR3 is made up of 16 amino acids. The germline gives CDR1 SGHVS, CDR2 FQNEAQ. V shed 0 bases and J 3 bases; nucleotides not matched to a gene: 5. The chain carries TRBV7-8 and TRBJ2-1; 7 bases are a match to TRBD1. This receptor was identified in a human donor in a cohort sampled during active COVID-19. Sequencing was carried out using peripheral blood. The DNA of the CDR3 is TGTGCCAGCAGCTTAGCGGTAGGGGGCGTCTACAATGAGCAGTTCTTC. Translation: CASSLAVGGVYNEQFF.